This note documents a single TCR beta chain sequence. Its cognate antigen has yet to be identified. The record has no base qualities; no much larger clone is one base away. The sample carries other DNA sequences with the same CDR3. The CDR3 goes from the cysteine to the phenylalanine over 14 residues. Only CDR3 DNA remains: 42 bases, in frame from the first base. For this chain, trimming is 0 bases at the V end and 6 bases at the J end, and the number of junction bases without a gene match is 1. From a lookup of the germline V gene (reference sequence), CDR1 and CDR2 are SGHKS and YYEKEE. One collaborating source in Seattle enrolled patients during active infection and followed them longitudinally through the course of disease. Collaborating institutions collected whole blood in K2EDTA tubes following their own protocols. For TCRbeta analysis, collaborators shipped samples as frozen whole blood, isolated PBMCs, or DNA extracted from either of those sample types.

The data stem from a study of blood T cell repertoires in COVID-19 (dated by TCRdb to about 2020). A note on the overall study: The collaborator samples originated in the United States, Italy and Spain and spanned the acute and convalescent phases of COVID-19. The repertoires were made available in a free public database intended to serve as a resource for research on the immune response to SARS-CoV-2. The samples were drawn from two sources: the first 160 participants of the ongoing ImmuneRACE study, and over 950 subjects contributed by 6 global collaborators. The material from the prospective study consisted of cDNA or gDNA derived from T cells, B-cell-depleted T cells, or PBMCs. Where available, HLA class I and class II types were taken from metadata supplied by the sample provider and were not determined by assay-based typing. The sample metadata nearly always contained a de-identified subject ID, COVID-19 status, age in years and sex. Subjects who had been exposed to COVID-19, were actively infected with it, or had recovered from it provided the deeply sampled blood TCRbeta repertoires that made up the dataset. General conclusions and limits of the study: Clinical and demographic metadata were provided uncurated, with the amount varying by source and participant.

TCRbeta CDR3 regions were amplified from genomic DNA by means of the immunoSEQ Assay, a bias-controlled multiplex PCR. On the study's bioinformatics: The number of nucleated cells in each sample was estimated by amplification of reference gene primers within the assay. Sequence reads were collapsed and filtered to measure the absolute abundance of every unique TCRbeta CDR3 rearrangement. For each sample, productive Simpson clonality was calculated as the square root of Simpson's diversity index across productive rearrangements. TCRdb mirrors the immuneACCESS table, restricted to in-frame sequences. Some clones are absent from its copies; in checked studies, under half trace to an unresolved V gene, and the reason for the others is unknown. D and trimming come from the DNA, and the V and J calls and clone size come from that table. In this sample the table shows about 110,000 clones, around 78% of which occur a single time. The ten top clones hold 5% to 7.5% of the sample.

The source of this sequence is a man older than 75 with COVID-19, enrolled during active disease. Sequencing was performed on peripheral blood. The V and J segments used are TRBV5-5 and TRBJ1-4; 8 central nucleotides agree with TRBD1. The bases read TGTGCCAGCAGCTTGGTACAGGGGGATGAAAAACTGTTTTTT. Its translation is CASSLVQGDEKLFF. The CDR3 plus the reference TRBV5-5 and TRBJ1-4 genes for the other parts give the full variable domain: DAGVTQSPTHLIKTRGQQVTLRCSPISGHKSVSWYQQVLGQGPQFIFQYYEKEERGRGNFPDRFSARQFPNYSSELNVNALLLGDSALYLCASSLVQGDEKLFFGSGTQLSVL.